This T cell receptor beta chain was sequenced for a study of blood T cell repertoires in COVID-19. The wider study: Whether acute or convalescent, the COVID-19 samples came from the United States, Italy and Spain. The cDNA or gDNA used as material had been derived from T cells, B-cell-depleted T cells, or PBMCs.

The protocol was immunoSEQ multiplex PCR, while the TCRdb copy is restricted to in-frame clones and leaves out a portion. This sample has a few hundred thousand clones; roughly 89% occur once, and the top ten carry about a tenth. The CDR3 runs 14 residues. With V trimmed by 2 bases and J by 0 bases, 1 base remained unmatched. CDR1 and CDR2 from the germline V gene are SGHAT and FQDESV (reference sequence). The source is a man aged 18 to 35 with acute COVID-19. The sample consisted of PBMCs or T cells enriched from blood (not recorded which). V and J are TRBV11-1 and TRBJ2-7, with 7 bases matching TRBD1. The CDR3 loop is CASSLSGGSYEQYF. DNA of the CDR3: TGTGCCAGCAGCTTATCAGGGGGCTCCTACGAGCAGTACTTC. Full variable domain (missing parts from reference TRBV11-1 and TRBJ2-7): EAEVAQSPRYKITEKSQAVAFWCDPISGHATLYWYRQILGQGPELLVQFQDESVVDDSQLPKDRFSAERLKGVDSTLKIQPAELGDSAMYLCASSLSGGSYEQYFGPGTRLTVT.